A single sample gave rise to the 32 T cell receptor beta chains below, sequenced in a study of T cell responses to AZD1222 COVID-19 vaccine. Only in-frame clones appear in the TCRdb table, and some are missing; sequencing was by immunoSEQ multiplex PCR. Among about 180,000 clones, just over 85% were seen once, and the ten largest hold about 0.49%. Here the sequenced sample was peripheral blood, taken on day 0 of AZD1222 vaccination. The source is an adult in good health.

This chain links TRBV7-9 with TRBJ1-5; D is ambiguous. The V end lost 0 bases, the J end lost 5 bases, and 5 bases lay between the germline ends. Germline CDR1 reads SEHNR; CDR2 reads FQNEAQ (reference sequence). The CDR3 spans 13 residues. This CDR3 is CASSLAGHQPQHF. The CDR3, as DNA: TGTGCCAGCAGCTTAGCAGGTCATCAGCCCCAGCATTTT.

The chain employs TRBV7-9 and TRBJ1-2; possibly TRBD1 for D (5 bases). V was clipped by 1 base and J by 2 bases, with 11 bases between them. Germline values: CDR1 SEHNR, CDR2 FQNEAQ (reference sequence). CDR3 length: 15 residues. The CDR3 here is CASSLVFGGNYGYTF. The DNA for the CDR3 is TGTGCCAGCAGCTTAGTTTTTGGGGGAAACTATGGCTACACCTTC.

The chain links TRBV5-4 to TRBJ2-7, with D perhaps assigned TRBD1 or TRBD2 (5 bases each). Between the trimmed V and J ends, which lost 0 bases and 7 bases, there was a span of 11 bases. The CDR3 is 13 amino acids. CDR1 and CDR2 (germline): SGHNT, YYREEE (reference sequence). CDR3 nucleotides: TGTGCCAGCAGCTTGGAGGGGCGAGGGGAGCAGTACTTC. Amino acids: CASSLEGRGEQYF.

The genes are TRBV6-5 and TRBJ1-2, with D unclear. This CDR3 comprises 14 residues. With 6 bases removed from V and 6 bases from J, the gap between germline ends came to 17 bases. CDR1 is MNHEY, CDR2 SVGAGI, per germline. The CDR3 region is CASSPRWFTDGYTF. The CDR3 nucleotides read TGTGCCAGCAGCCCGAGGTGGTTCACTGATGGCTACACCTTC.

In DNA form, the CDR3 reads TGTGCCAGCAGCTTACTACAGGGGGCTTTACAGCCCCAGCATTTT. Its protein product is CASSLLQGALQPQHF. The chain combines TRBV7-2 with TRBJ1-5; TRBD1 aligns across 9 bases. Unmatched junction bases numbered 6, after V lost 2 bases and J lost 7 bases. The CDR3 covers 15 residues. Germline CDR1 is SGHTA and CDR2 is FQGNSA.

The chain couples TRBV5-6 to TRBJ1-2; D unclear. Germline lookup yields CDR1 SGHDT and CDR2 YYEEEE. The CDR3 contains 13 residues. Trimming pared 0 bases from V and 5 bases from J, leaving 8 bases between. The CDR3, as DNA: TGTGCCAGCAGCTTGGGAGCGACATATGGCTACACCTTC. Translated, it gives CASSLGATYGYTF.

This clone was detected once. The chain employs TRBV7-8 and TRBJ2-7; the D call may be TRBD1 or TRBD2 (5 bases each). CDR3 length: 14 amino acids. Trimming pared 5 bases from V and 5 bases from J, leaving 16 bases between. Germline CDR1 reads SGHVS; CDR2 reads FQNEAQ. CDR3 sequence: CASSPPGPSNEQYF. The CDR3 DNA sequence: TGTGCCAGCAGCCCACCGGGGCCCTCGAACGAGCAGTACTTC. Looking up the rest from reference TRBV7-8 and TRBJ2-7 gives the full variable domain: GAGVSQSPRYKVAKRGQDVALRCDPISGHVSLFWYQQALGQGPEFLTYFQNEAQLDKSGLPSDRFFAERPEGSVSTLKIQRTQQEDSAVYLCASSPPGPSNEQYFGPGTRLTVT.

This clone was recorded once. J is TRBJ1-6 and V is TRBV9, with D uncertain. There are 14 residues in the CDR3. The V gene's germline CDR1 is SGDLS and CDR2 YYNGEE. V lost 5 bases to trimming and J lost 6 bases, with 12 bases between them. The CDR3 spells CASRGDGVNSPLHF. The CDR3 DNA reads as TGTGCCAGCAGAGGAGACGGAGTTAATTCACCCCTCCACTTT.

The chain combines TRBV5-8 with TRBJ1-5, with 7 bases identical to TRBD1. The CDR3 runs to 15 residues. Germline CDR1 is SGHTS and CDR2 is YDEGEE. With V trimmed by 2 bases and J by 1 base, 3 bases remained unmatched. The CDR3 is CASSFHRGSNQPQHF. The CDR3 bases are TGTGCCAGCAGCTTCCACAGGGGAAGCAATCAGCCCCAGCATTTT.

In this sample, this clone turned up once. The J gene is TRBJ1-2, the V gene TRBV7-8; 8 nucleotides line up with TRBD1. The J segment lost 5 bases and the V segment lost 0 bases, leaving 2 bases of the junction unmatched. CDR3 length: 14 amino acids. Germline V gene data show CDR1 as SGHVS and CDR2 as FQNEAQ. CDR3 residues: CASSLAGQVYGYTF. CDR3 sequence (DNA): TGTGCCAGCAGCTTAGCGGGACAGGTTTATGGCTACACCTTC.

V gene TRBV19 combines with J gene TRBJ1-5, with D perhaps TRBD1 (6 bases). Trimming shortened V by 3 bases and J by 4 bases, and 13 bases separated the two germline ends. The CDR3 runs to 15 residues. The germline V gene has CDR1 LNHDA and CDR2 SQIVND (reference sequence). This chain's CDR3 is CASSMVQGPNQPQHF. DNA for the CDR3: TGTGCCAGTAGTATGGTACAGGGCCCTAATCAGCCCCAGCATTTT. The full variable domain, in which reference TRBV19 and TRBJ1-5 provide the parts outside the CDR3, is DGGITQSPKYLFRKEGQNVTLSCEQNLNHDAMYWYRQDPGQGLRLIYYSQIVNDFQKGDIAEGYSVSREKKESFPLTVTSAQKNPTAFYLCASSMVQGPNQPQHFGDGTRLSIL.

J is TRBJ1-4 and V is TRBV24-1; the match to TRBD1 covers 7 bases. CDR1 KGHDR and CDR2 SFDVKD come from the germline V gene. The CDR3 length is 15 residues. After removal of 9 bases from V and 4 bases from J, the junction contained 10 bases not matched to a gene. DNA for the CDR3: TGTGCCACCGGCGGAGGGGGCGGGGGTAATGAAAAACTGTTTTTT. This sequence encodes CATGGGGGGNEKLFF.

The chain combines TRBV28 with TRBJ2-7, with D perhaps given as TRBD1 or TRBD2 (5 bases each). The CDR3 totals 14 residues. V lost 3 bases and J lost 3, with 12 bases in between. Germline V lookup: CDR1 MDHEN, CDR2 SYDVKM. CDR3 bases: TGTGCCAGCAGTTTTAGGGACCTGTTCTACGAGCAGTACTTC. It codes for CASSFRDLFYEQYF.

This chain uses TRBV7-2 with TRBJ1-6; tentative D call: TRBD1 (5 bases). The germline V gene encodes CDR1 SGHTA and CDR2 FQGNSA. CDR3 length: 14 residues. The V end was cut by 5 bases, the J end by 7 bases, with 12 bases between. The CDR3 coding sequence is TGTGCCAGCAGCGGGCAAAGGGGCAATTCACCCCTCCACTTT. Protein product: CASSGQRGNSPLHF.

CDR3 loop: CATSEPPSGRAGNEQFF. The CDR3 bases are TGTGCCACCAGTGAGCCGCCTAGCGGGAGGGCCGGTAATGAGCAGTTCTTC. The chain is built from TRBV24-1 and TRBJ2-1; 12 bases fit TRBD2. The CDR3 is made up of 17 amino acids. In germline, CDR1 is KGHDR, CDR2 SFDVKD. Germline trimming cut 4 bases from V and 7 bases from J; bases unmatched to any gene: 10.

A single count supports this clone. The DNA for the CDR3 is TGTGCCAGCGGGACTAGCGGGAGCCACGAGCAGTACTTC. This codes for CASGTSGSHEQYF. The chain uses TRBV2 and TRBJ2-7; the match to TRBD2 covers 14 bases. Losses at the gene ends were 8 bases for V and 5 bases for J; bases not matched to a gene: 2. Germline CDR1 and CDR2: SNHLY and FYNNEI. The CDR3 loop spans 13 amino acids.

This chain links TRBV7-3 with TRBJ2-1; TRBD2 aligns across 10 bases. Germline CDR1 SGHTA, CDR2 FQGTGA. This CDR3 is 14 amino acids long. V lost 8 bases, J lost 4 bases, and 5 bases stayed unmatched. The CDR3 DNA reads as TGTGCCAGCGGGGCTAGCGGGAGTTACAATGAGCAGTTCTTC. Amino acid sequence: CASGASGSYNEQFF.

J is TRBJ2-5 and V is TRBV9, with D tentatively TRBD2 (6 bases). The CDR3 has 14 amino acids. The germline CDR1 and CDR2 sequences are SGDLS and YYNGEE. V was trimmed by 5 bases and J by 2 bases, leaving 13 bases between them. As DNA, the CDR3 is TGTGCCAGCAGTGAGCCCAGCGGGCAAGAGACCCAGTACTTC. The encoded protein is CASSEPSGQETQYF. Full variable domain (rest looked up from reference TRBV9 and TRBJ2-5): DSGVTQTPKHLITATGQRVTLRCSPRSGDLSVYWYQQSLDQGLQFLIQYYNGEERAKGNILERFSAQQFPDLHSELNLSSLELGDSALYFCASSEPSGQETQYFGPGTRLLVL.

The chain uses TRBV7-9 and TRBJ1-2; TRBD1 is a possible D gene (5 bases). Germline V gene lookup returns CDR1 SEHNR and CDR2 FQNEAQ (reference sequence). The germline V and J ends were trimmed by 1 base and 6 bases, with 9 bases remaining between them. CDR3 length: 13 residues. CDR3 residues: CASSLGGAHGYTF. DNA of the CDR3: TGTGCCAGCAGCTTAGGGGGCGCGCATGGCTACACCTTC.

This chain links TRBV4-3 with TRBJ2-7; no firm D call. Germline loops: CDR1 LGHNA, CDR2 YSLEER. The CDR3 loop spans 15 amino acids. V was shortened by 1 base and J by 4 bases, with 14 bases between the two germline ends. CDR3 sequence (DNA): TGCGCCAGCAGCCAAGGAATGGCAGAACTTTACGAGCAGTACTTC. Amino acid sequence: CASSQGMAELYEQYF.

The chain couples TRBV27 to TRBJ2-7; D is ambiguous. Germline V gives CDR1 MNHEY, CDR2 SMNVEV (reference sequence). Trimming removed 5 bases at V and 6 bases at J, with 17 bases between. The CDR3 runs 14 residues. The chain's CDR3 is CASSSGPDPREQYF. The CDR3 coding sequence is TGTGCCAGCAGTAGTGGGCCTGACCCTCGCGAGCAGTACTTC.

The chain is built from TRBV9 and TRBJ2-2; possibly TRBD1 for D (5 bases). V gave up 4 bases and J gave up 0 bases, with 13 bases separating them. The CDR3 loop spans 16 amino acids. Germline V gene data show CDR1 as SGDLS and CDR2 as YYNGEE. The CDR3 sequence is CASSHDSRANTGELFF. Written as DNA, the CDR3 is TGTGCCAGCAGCCATGACTCCAGGGCGAACACCGGGGAGCTGTTTTTT.

V usage is TRBV5-4 and J usage is TRBJ1-4, with 8 bases lining up with TRBD1. The CDR3 extends over 15 amino acids. V was clipped by 4 bases and J by 4 bases; unmatched bases: 6. Per the germline V gene, CDR1 is SGHNT and CDR2 is YYREEE (reference sequence). This chain's CDR3 is CASSINRGGNEKLFF. As DNA, the CDR3 is TGTGCCAGCAGCATAAACAGGGGGGGTAATGAAAAACTGTTTTTT.

V is TRBV19 and J is TRBJ2-3; D perhaps matches TRBD1 (6 bases). Germline loops: CDR1 LNHDA, CDR2 SQIVND (reference sequence). Trimming cost V 11 bases and J 2 bases, with 17 bases left between them. This CDR3 is built from 14 residues. Written as DNA, the CDR3 is TGTGCCGCTGGGGGCAGGGCCAACACAGATACGCAGTATTTT. Translating it yields CAAGGRANTDTQYF.

In this sample, this clone turned up a few times. The gene calls are TRBV9 and TRBJ2-7, with 10 bases lining up with TRBD2. CDR1 is SGDLS and CDR2 is YYNGEE in the germline V gene. The CDR3 covers 15 residues. V shed 3 bases and J 1 base; nucleotides not matched to a gene: 4. This CDR3 reads CASSAGTSASYEQYF. For the CDR3, the DNA is TGTGCCAGCAGCGCCGGGACTAGCGCGTCCTACGAGCAGTACTTC.

This clone was seen once. V is TRBV27 and J is TRBJ1-5; no clear D. The CDR3 runs 13 residues. The germline CDR1 and CDR2 sequences are MNHEY and SMNVEV (reference sequence). Trimming shortened V by 6 bases and J by 9 bases, and 15 bases separated the two germline ends. In DNA, the CDR3 is TGTGCCAGCAGCGACGCCGGGGTCCGGCCCCAGCATTTT. This gives the protein CASSDAGVRPQHF.

This chain's CDR3 is CASSSVWPGVGNQPQHF. For the CDR3, the DNA is TGTGCCAGCAGTTCCGTCTGGCCCGGCGTGGGCAATCAGCCCCAGCATTTT. J is TRBJ1-5 and V is TRBV28, with no clear D. V shed 4 bases and J shed 2 bases, with 18 bases lying between them. Germline V lookup: CDR1 MDHEN, CDR2 SYDVKM. The CDR3 length is 17 residues.

This clone appeared a few times. J is TRBJ1-2 and V is TRBV3-1 (or the pseudogene TRBV3-2); no firm D call. The CDR3 is 15 amino acids. The germline CDR1 and CDR2 sequences are LGHDT and YNNKEL (reference sequence). Trimming took 2 bases from V and 0 from J, leaving 10 bases between them. The CDR3 reads CASSQSLRTNYGYTF. In DNA form, the CDR3 reads TGTGCCAGCAGCCAATCGCTGAGAACTAACTATGGCTACACCTTC.

The rearrangement links TRBV7-3 to TRBJ2-3; 11 bases are a match to TRBD2. The CDR3 runs to 14 residues. The germline V gene has CDR1 SGHTA and CDR2 FQGTGA. V shed 4 bases, J shed 8 bases, and the junction held 5 bases outside the gene matches. CDR3 bases: TGTGCCAGCAGCTCCGGACTAGCGGGCGGTACGCAGTATTTT. Translating it yields CASSSGLAGGTQYF.

V usage is TRBV5-6 and J usage is TRBJ1-2; 7 bases agree with TRBD1. The CDR3 length is 15 residues. V lost 2 bases, J lost 3 bases, and 7 bases stayed unmatched. Per germline, CDR1 SGHDT and CDR2 YYEEEE. Here the CDR3 DNA reads TGTGCCAGCAGCTTAGACAGGGAATGGGACTATGGCTACACCTTC. This codes for CASSLDREWDYGYTF. Complete variable domain (other parts from reference TRBV5-6 and TRBJ1-2): DAGVTQSPTHLIKTRGQQVTLRCSPKSGHDTVSWYQQALGQGPQFIFQYYEEEERQRGNFPDRFSGHQFPNYSSELNVNALLLGDSALYLCASSLDREWDYGYTFGSGTRLTVV.

This clone is a singleton in its sample. V and J are TRBV18 and TRBJ2-2, with D possibly TRBD2 on 6 matching bases. The CDR3 has 15 residues. Germline values: CDR1 KGHSH, CDR2 LQKENI. The germline V and J ends were trimmed by 3 bases and 4 bases, with 12 bases remaining between them. The CDR3 loop reads CASSPSQGGTGELFF. CDR3 DNA: TGTGCCAGCTCACCTAGCCAGGGAGGCACCGGGGAGCTGTTTTTT.

In its sample, this clone was seen once. The V and J genes are TRBV12-2 and TRBJ1-1. TRBV12-2 is recorded as a pseudogene. The CDR3 has 13 residues. The CDR3 protein is CASRSLDPGEAFF. For the CDR3, the DNA is TGTGCAAGTCGCTCGCTAGACCCGGGTGAAGCTTTCTTT.